The present T cell receptor (beta chain) was sequenced within a study of cytomegalovirus exposure and HLA in healthy donors. The study's findings and limits: In an earlier analysis, productive rearrangement rates for most beta V segments clustered near 87% or 30%. As immune exposure information, only CMV serostatus was available.

This CDR3 comprises 13 residues. Germline V gene data show CDR1 as SNHLY and CDR2 as FYNNEI. The V segment lost 8 bases and the J segment 4 bases; nucleotides outside the gene matches: 3. In the case of this clone: The antigen is not known.

PCR employed 60 Vbeta and 13 Jbeta primers. Data came from immunoSEQ multiplex PCR; TCRdb stores just in-frame clones and leaves some out. This table holds some 150,000 clones, about 80% found once. The chain joins TRBV2 to TRBJ2-1, with 9 bases identical to TRBD2. Material: PBMCs. The sequence came from a male donor in good health and CMV-seronegative. CDR3 coding DNA: TGTGCCAGCCTAGCGGGATCGTACAATGAGCAGTTCTTC. Translating gives CASLAGSYNEQFF.